The rows below give T cell receptor beta chains drawn from one sample of a study of shared clonotypes between healthy human individuals. Measured with immunoSEQ multiplex PCR; TCRdb has only the in-frame clones, and not every one. The sample includes roughly 480,000 clones, less than 80% of them seen just once. The sample consisted of PBMCs. The receptors originated from a woman aged 40-49 years in good health. Some clones in this sample may be carry-over from other donors' samples. Each CDR3 is given with its conserved first and last residue. A D gene is named only where the DNA matches it firmly. A row's size may be missing; if present it is once, few, many or a size class.

D gene: NA; clone size: NA; V gene: TRBV25-1; J gene: TRBJ2-5; CDR3 DNA: TGTGCCAGCAGCAACGTTGGGGTTTTGCAGTACTTC; CDR3 protein: CASSNVGVLQYF
D gene: NA; clone size: NA; V gene: TRBV19; J gene: TRBJ2-7; CDR3 DNA: TGTGCCAGTAGTATAGTTTTTCGTGGTCCTTCCTACGAGCAGTACTTC; CDR3 protein: CASSIVFRGPSYEQYF
D gene: TRBD2; clone size: few; V gene: TRBV7-3; J gene: TRBJ2-1; CDR3 DNA: TGTGCCAGCAGCCCCCCGGGACTAGCGGGAGTCCAGGAGCAGTTCTTC; CDR3 protein: CASSPPGLAGVQEQFF
D gene: NA; clone size: NA; V gene: TRBV27; J gene: TRBJ2-1; CDR3 DNA: TGTGCCAGCAGTAGGATGGCGGGGTTATCCTACAATGAGCAGTTCTTC; CDR3 protein: CASSRMAGLSYNEQFF
D gene: NA; clone size: NA; V gene: TRBV19; J gene: TRBJ1-1; CDR3 DNA: TGTGCCAGTAGTACACCCCTAGGGCGGAACACTGAAGCTTTCTTT; CDR3 protein: CASSTPLGRNTEAFF
D gene: NA; clone size: NA; V gene: TRBV9; J gene: TRBJ1-2; CDR3 DNA: TGTGCCAGCAGCTTCACGGGCTTTGGCTACACCTTC; CDR3 protein: CASSFTGFGYTF
D gene: TRBD1; clone size: NA; V gene: TRBV5-1; J gene: TRBJ2-1; CDR3 DNA: TGCGCCAGCAGCTCGGGGACAGGGCGTGTGTTTGAGCAGTTCTTC; CDR3 protein: CASSSGTGRVFEQFF
D gene: TRBD2; clone size: NA; V gene: TRBV7-6; J gene: TRBJ2-7; CDR3 DNA: TGTGCCAGCAGCCCAAGACTAGCGGGAGACCTCTCCTACGAGCAGTACTTC; CDR3 protein: CASSPRLAGDLSYEQYF
D gene: NA; clone size: NA; V gene: TRBV28; J gene: TRBJ2-3; CDR3 DNA: TGTGCCACCGGGGCGGGTAGCACAGATACGCAGTATTTT; CDR3 protein: CATGAGSTDTQYF
D gene: NA; clone size: NA; V gene: TRBV4-2; J gene: TRBJ1-4; CDR3 DNA: TGTGCCAGCAGCCCCGCGCGTCAGAGCACGGGGGAAAAACTGTTTTTT; CDR3 protein: CASSPARQSTGEKLFF
D gene: NA; clone size: NA; V gene: TRBV19; J gene: TRBJ2-3; CDR3 DNA: TGTGCCAGTAGTATAGTCCCCACCGCGCAGTATTTT; CDR3 protein: CASSIVPTAQYF
D gene: TRBD2; clone size: many; V gene: TRBV10-2; J gene: TRBJ2-3; CDR3 DNA: TGCGCCAGCAGTCCTAGGACTAGCGGGAGCAGTTACGGTACAGATACGCAGTATTTT; CDR3 protein: CASSPRTSGSSYGTDTQYF
D gene: TRBD1; clone size: NA; V gene: TRBV30; J gene: TRBJ1-2; CDR3 DNA: TGTGCCTGGAGCAAACCGGACAGGGGTATTAACTATGGCTACACCTTC; CDR3 protein: CAWSKPDRGINYGYTF
D gene: NA; clone size: NA; V gene: TRBV9; J gene: TRBJ2-3; CDR3 DNA: TGTGCCAGCAGCGTAGTTACAGATACGCAGTATTTT; CDR3 protein: CASSVVTDTQYF
D gene: NA; clone size: once; V gene: TRBV5-1; J gene: TRBJ2-7; CDR3 DNA: TGCGCCAGCAGTGACAGTTCCTACGAGCAGTACTTC; CDR3 protein: CASSDSSYEQYF
D gene: NA; clone size: few; V gene: TRBV4-1; J gene: TRBJ1-1; CDR3 DNA: TGCGCCAGCAGCCTCAGCCGTTCGAGGGTTTCGAACACTGAAGCTTTCTTT; CDR3 protein: CASSLSRSRVSNTEAFF
D gene: TRBD1; clone size: NA; V gene: TRBV7-9; J gene: TRBJ1-6; CDR3 DNA: TGTGCCAGCAGTCGGGACAGCTTCAATTCACCCCTCCACTTT; CDR3 protein: CASSRDSFNSPLHF
D gene: NA; clone size: few; V gene: TRBV19; J gene: TRBJ2-7; CDR3 DNA: TGTGCCAGTTCCCGAGGAACCGGGCCCCATTCCTACGAGCAGTACTTC; CDR3 protein: CASSRGTGPHSYEQYF
D gene: NA; clone size: NA; V gene: TRBV5-1; J gene: TRBJ1-1; CDR3 DNA: TGCGCCAGGAAGGCGCTCCTGAACACTGAAGCTTTCTTT; CDR3 protein: CARKALLNTEAFF
D gene: NA; clone size: NA; V gene: TRBV29-1; J gene: TRBJ1-1; CDR3 DNA: TGCAGCGTTGGCTCGGGCTGGGGCATGAACACTGAAGCTTTCTTT; CDR3 protein: CSVGSGWGMNTEAFF
D gene: TRBD2; clone size: few; V gene: TRBV9; J gene: TRBJ2-2; CDR3 DNA: TGTGCCAGCAGCGCGGGGAGGGCCGACACCGGGGAGCTGTTTTTT; CDR3 protein: CASSAGRADTGELFF
D gene: NA; clone size: many; V gene: TRBV7-8; J gene: TRBJ1-2; CDR3 DNA: TGTGCCAGCAGCTTAGCAGGACAGGGCTACACCTTC; CDR3 protein: CASSLAGQGYTF
D gene: TRBD1; clone size: NA; V gene: TRBV5-1; J gene: TRBJ1-4; CDR3 DNA: TGCGCCAGCAGCGGCGGGACAGGGGGCTTCGAAAAACTGTTTTTT; CDR3 protein: CASSGGTGGFEKLFF
D gene: TRBD2; clone size: NA; V gene: TRBV2; J gene: TRBJ2-1; CDR3 DNA: TGTGCCAGCAGTGAGTGGGAGGGCCCCCATGAGCAGTTCTTC; CDR3 protein: CASSEWEGPHEQFF
D gene: TRBD2; clone size: NA; V gene: TRBV7-9; J gene: TRBJ2-3; CDR3 DNA: TGTGCCAGCAGCTTAGCACTAGCGGGAGGGCCGAGCACAGATACGCAGTATTTT; CDR3 protein: CASSLALAGGPSTDTQYF
D gene: TRBD1; clone size: NA; V gene: TRBV6-4; J gene: TRBJ1-2; CDR3 DNA: TGTGCCAGCAGACGGACCGGGACAGGGGGCGGTGGCTACACCTTC; CDR3 protein: CASRRTGTGGGGYTF
D gene: TRBD2; clone size: few; V gene: TRBV11-3; J gene: TRBJ2-1; CDR3 DNA: TGTGCCAGCAGCTTAGGCGGGACTAGCGTCTACAATGAGCAGTTCTTC; CDR3 protein: CASSLGGTSVYNEQFF
D gene: NA; clone size: NA; V gene: TRBV19; J gene: TRBJ2-5; CDR3 DNA: TGTGCCAGTAGTCGGCGGGAGACCCAGTACTTC; CDR3 protein: CASSRRETQYF
D gene: NA; clone size: NA; V gene: TRBV4-1; J gene: TRBJ1-2; CDR3 DNA: TGCGCCAGCAGCCAAGAGATGGGAAGTAACTATGGCTACACCTTC; CDR3 protein: CASSQEMGSNYGYTF
D gene: NA; clone size: NA; V gene: TRBV19; J gene: TRBJ2-7; CDR3 DNA: TGTGCCAGTAGTATAGATCTGAACTACGAGCAGTACTTC; CDR3 protein: CASSIDLNYEQYF
D gene: NA; clone size: NA; V gene: TRBV5-1; J gene: TRBJ2-1; CDR3 DNA: TGCGCCAGCAGTGTGATGGTCCGTGACAATGAGCAGTTCTTC; CDR3 protein: CASSVMVRDNEQFF
D gene: NA; clone size: NA; V gene: TRBV28; J gene: TRBJ2-5; CDR3 DNA: TGTGCCAGCAGTCGGCAGGGGTCGGAGACCCAGTACTTC; CDR3 protein: CASSRQGSETQYF
D gene: NA; clone size: NA; V gene: TRBV11-2; J gene: TRBJ2-3; CDR3 DNA: TGTGCCAGCAGCTTAGAACTATCCACAGATACGCAGTATTTT; CDR3 protein: CASSLELSTDTQYF
D gene: TRBD1; clone size: NA; V gene: TRBV30; J gene: TRBJ2-7; CDR3 DNA: TGTGCCTGGACCTCCGGGACAGGGGGCTATTCCGAGCAGTACTTC; CDR3 protein: CAWTSGTGGYSEQYF
D gene: NA; clone size: once; V gene: TRBV27; J gene: TRBJ1-2; CDR3 DNA: TGTGCCAGCAGTTCCCGGAGTACAGATTATGGCTACACCTTC; CDR3 protein: CASSSRSTDYGYTF
D gene: NA; clone size: NA; V gene: TRBV28; J gene: TRBJ1-2; CDR3 DNA: TGTGCCAGCAGTCCAAGGGGAAAGGAGTATGGCTACACCTTC; CDR3 protein: CASSPRGKEYGYTF
D gene: NA; clone size: NA; V gene: TRBV6-1; J gene: TRBJ2-5; CDR3 DNA: TGTGCCAGCAGGTGGACAGAGCAAGAGACCCAGTACTTC; CDR3 protein: CASRWTEQETQYF
D gene: TRBD1; clone size: NA; V gene: TRBV5-4; J gene: TRBJ2-3; CDR3 DNA: TGTGCCAGCAGCTTGGATAGACAGGGTTGGGCGACGCAGTATTTT; CDR3 protein: CASSLDRQGWATQYF
D gene: NA; clone size: NA; V gene: TRBV7-3; J gene: TRBJ2-2; CDR3 DNA: TGTGCCAGCAGCCCCGCGGGACCTAACACCGGGGAGCTGTTTTTT; CDR3 protein: CASSPAGPNTGELFF
D gene: NA; clone size: NA; V gene: TRBV7-8; J gene: TRBJ2-3; CDR3 DNA: TGTGCCAGCAGCTACACGGTGGTCACAGATACGCAGTATTTT; CDR3 protein: CASSYTVVTDTQYF
D gene: TRBD1; clone size: few; V gene: TRBV6-5; J gene: TRBJ1-4; CDR3 DNA: TGTGCCAGCAGGAAGACAGGGATTAATGAAAAACTGTTTTTT; CDR3 protein: CASRKTGINEKLFF
D gene: NA; clone size: NA; V gene: TRBV30; J gene: TRBJ2-7; CDR3 DNA: TGTGCCTGGAGTGACCTGGAGTACGAGCAGTACTTC; CDR3 protein: CAWSDLEYEQYF
D gene: NA; clone size: NA; V gene: TRBV5-1; J gene: TRBJ1-5; CDR3 DNA: TGCGCCAGCAGCTTGGACGGGCGGCCAAATCAGCCCCAGCATTTT; CDR3 protein: CASSLDGRPNQPQHF
D gene: NA; clone size: NA; V gene: TRBV5-1; J gene: TRBJ2-1; CDR3 DNA: TGCGCCAGCAGCTACCCCCAAAAAGATGAGCAGTTCTTC; CDR3 protein: CASSYPQKDEQFF
D gene: NA; clone size: once; V gene: TRBV7-2; J gene: TRBJ2-7; CDR3 DNA: TGTGCCAGCAGCTTATCTTCCTACGAGCAGTACTTC; CDR3 protein: CASSLSSYEQYF
D gene: NA; clone size: NA; V gene: TRBV27; J gene: TRBJ2-3; CDR3 DNA: TGTGCCAGCAGTTTATGGCAGGGCACAGATACGCAGTATTTT; CDR3 protein: CASSLWQGTDTQYF
D gene: TRBD1; clone size: NA; V gene: TRBV27; J gene: TRBJ1-3; CDR3 DNA: TGTGCCAGCAGTTTTCACAGGGGCTCTGGAAACACCATATATTTT; CDR3 protein: CASSFHRGSGNTIYF
D gene: NA; clone size: NA; V gene: TRBV2; J gene: TRBJ2-7; CDR3 DNA: TGTGCCAGCAGTGAAGGACAGGCTCTGGGCGAGCAGTACTTC; CDR3 protein: CASSEGQALGEQYF
D gene: TRBD2; clone size: NA; V gene: TRBV23-1; J gene: TRBJ2-1; CDR3 DNA: TGCGCCAGCAAGGGGACTAGCGGGACCTATGAGCAGTTCTTC; CDR3 protein: CASKGTSGTYEQFF
D gene: NA; clone size: NA; V gene: TRBV5-1; J gene: TRBJ2-3; CDR3 DNA: TGCGCCAGCAGCGCGGGGAGCACAGATACGCAGTATTTT; CDR3 protein: CASSAGSTDTQYF
D gene: NA; clone size: NA; V gene: TRBV4-3; J gene: TRBJ1-1; CDR3 DNA: TGCGCCAGCAGCCAAGACCTCACTTGGGGCACTGAAGCTTTCTTT; CDR3 protein: CASSQDLTWGTEAFF
D gene: NA; clone size: NA; V gene: TRBV4-2; J gene: TRBJ2-1; CDR3 DNA: TGTGCCAGCAGCCTAACGGGAGACTCGGGCTACAATGAGCAGTTCTTC; CDR3 protein: CASSLTGDSGYNEQFF
D gene: NA; clone size: NA; V gene: TRBV18; J gene: TRBJ1-2; CDR3 DNA: TGTGCCAGCTCACCAAACGGGATAGCCCTATATGGCTACACCTTC; CDR3 protein: CASSPNGIALYGYTF
D gene: NA; clone size: few; V gene: TRBV4-2; J gene: TRBJ2-2; CDR3 DNA: TGTGCCAGCAGCCAAGGTGGTACGAACACCGGGGAGCTGTTTTTT; CDR3 protein: CASSQGGTNTGELFF
D gene: TRBD2; clone size: NA; V gene: TRBV10-2; J gene: TRBJ2-7; CDR3 DNA: TGCGCCAGCAGCCTAGCGGGAGGTGCCTACGAGCAGTACTTC; CDR3 protein: CASSLAGGAYEQYF
D gene: TRBD1; clone size: once; V gene: TRBV11-1; J gene: TRBJ1-1; CDR3 DNA: TGTGCCAGCAGCGTCAGGGGGGGGCAACACATGAACACTGAAGCTTTCTTT; CDR3 protein: CASSVRGGQHMNTEAFF